This T cell receptor (beta chain) was documented in a study of T cells in Graves' hyperthyroidism and ophthalmopathy. The source material, RNA transcripts, was used to amplify TCR beta CDR3 regions. TCR CDR3 regions were first amplified by RT-PCR with HTBI primers. TCRdb reanalysed the multiplex PCR reads using MiXCR and keeps one entry per CDR3 protein. Of 96,000 or so distinct CDR3 sequences listed, approximately 56% are singletons. The CDR3 spans 16 residues. Germline loops: CDR1 ENHRY, CDR2 SYGVKD. Trimming took off 0 bases at V and 1 base at J, with 10 bases between the two ends. It was considered stable Graves' hyperthyroidism when ophthalmopathy did not progress within 18 months. Disease duration under 2 months; hyperthyroidism patients were aged 18 to 65. In its sample, this clonotype ranks as medium-sized. Its antigen is as yet unknown. Study-level findings and limits: Before onset, ophthalmopathy was predicted by the model a median roughly 6.8 months earlier.

The sequencing sample was made of blood. V gene TRBV10-3 combines with J gene TRBJ1-3; no clear D gene. This TCR derives from a woman aged 40 to 49 with Graves' hyperthyroidism. The CDR3 DNA reads TGTGCCATCAGTGAGTCGGGCCACGATTCTGGAAACACCATATATTTT. Protein: CAISESGHDSGNTIYF.